The sequence of this T cell receptor (beta chain) was determined in a study of blood T cell repertoires in COVID-19. This CDR3 spans 16 amino acids. Germline V gene sequence: CDR1 KGHSH, CDR2 LQKENI. The V gene lost 2 bases and the J gene lost 6 bases, with 17 bases spanning the gap. Sequencing was performed with immunoSEQ multiplex PCR; in TCRdb, only in-frame clones are kept and a portion is missing. The table includes approximately 330,000 clones, roughly 86% detected once. Material: peripheral blood. This receptor was identified in a man in his thirties or forties with COVID-19, enrolled during active disease. The J gene is TRBJ2-1, the V gene TRBV18; D is possibly TRBD2 (5 bases). Here the CDR3 reads CASSPGLLVDGNEQFF. As DNA, the CDR3 is TGTGCCAGCTCACCAGGGCTACTAGTCGATGGCAATGAGCAGTTCTTC.